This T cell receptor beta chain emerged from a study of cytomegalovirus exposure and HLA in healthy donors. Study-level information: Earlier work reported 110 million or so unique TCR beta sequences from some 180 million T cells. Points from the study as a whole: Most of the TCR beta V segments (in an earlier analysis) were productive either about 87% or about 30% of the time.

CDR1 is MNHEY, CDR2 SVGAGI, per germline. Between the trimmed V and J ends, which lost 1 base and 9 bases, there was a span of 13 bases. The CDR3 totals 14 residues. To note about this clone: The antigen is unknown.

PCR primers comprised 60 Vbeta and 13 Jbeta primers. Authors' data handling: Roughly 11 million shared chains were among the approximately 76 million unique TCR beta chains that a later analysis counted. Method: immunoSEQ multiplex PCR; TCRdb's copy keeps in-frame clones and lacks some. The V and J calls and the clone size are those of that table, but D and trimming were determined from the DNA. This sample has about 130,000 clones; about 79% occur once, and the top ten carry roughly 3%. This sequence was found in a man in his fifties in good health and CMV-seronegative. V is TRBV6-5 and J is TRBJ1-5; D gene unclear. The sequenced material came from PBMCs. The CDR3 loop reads CASSYYAGSGPQHF. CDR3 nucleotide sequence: TGTGCCAGCAGTTACTATGCGGGTTCGGGGCCCCAGCATTTT.